The next 13 T cell receptor beta chains were all read from a single sample in a study of siplizumab effects on memory and regulatory T cells. The method was immunoSEQ multiplex PCR; TCRdb's version includes in-frame clones alone and lacks a portion of them. In the table there are some 100,000 clones, 96% of which are singletons. Sequenced: naive CD4+ T cells sorted from blood. The receptors were sampled from a human donor in good health.

The chain joins TRBV18 to TRBJ2-5; 7 bases map to TRBD1. The CDR3 runs 14 residues. J gave up 2 bases and V 3 bases, and 3 bases lay outside the gene matches. Per germline, CDR1 KGHSH and CDR2 LQKENI. Here the CDR3 DNA reads TGTGCCAGCTCACCCGGGACAGAGCAAGAGACCCAGTACTTC. This translates into CASSPGTEQETQYF.

The J gene is TRBJ1-1, the V gene TRBV18; D is unresolved. The V end was cut by 3 bases, the J end by 1 base, with 12 bases between. This CDR3 has 15 amino acids. Germline assignment: CDR1 KGHSH and CDR2 LQKENI. In DNA form, the CDR3 reads TGTGCCAGCTCACCGTCGAGACAACAGAACACTGAAGCTTTCTTT. Its protein product is CASSPSRQQNTEAFF. The complete variable domain, with remaining parts taken from reference TRBV18 and TRBJ1-1, reads NAGVMQNPRHLVRRRGQEARLRCSPMKGHSHVYWYRQLPEEGLKFMVYLQKENIIDESGMPKERFSAEFPKEGPSILRIQQVVRGDSAAYFCASSPSRQQNTEAFFGQGTRLTVV.

The V gene is TRBV5-1, the J gene TRBJ2-5, with 11 bases that match TRBD1. The CDR3 loop spans 16 amino acids. Germline lookup yields CDR1 SGHRS and CDR2 YFSETQ. J gave up 5 bases and V 4 bases, and 10 bases lay outside the gene matches. CDR3 DNA sequence: TGCGCCAGCAGCCCCTCCGGGACAGGGGGGAGGGAGACCCAGTACTTC. It translates to CASSPSGTGGRETQYF.

The chain uses TRBV21-1 and TRBJ1-2. TRBV21-1 is listed as a pseudogene. There are 14 residues in the CDR3. CDR3 sequence (DNA): TGTGCCAGCAGCAAATGCTCGTCTGGTGGTGGCTACACCTTC. Residues: CASSKCSSGGGYTF.

The genes are TRBV9 and TRBJ1-3, with 7 positions matching TRBD1. The germline V gene encodes CDR1 SGDLS and CDR2 YYNGEE. The CDR3 contains 14 residues. V was clipped by 3 bases and J by 1 base; unmatched bases: 1. CDR3 sequence reads: CASSETGSGNTIYF. CDR3 coding DNA: TGTGCCAGCAGCGAGACAGGGTCTGGAAACACCATATATTTT.

V gene TRBV6-5 combines with J gene TRBJ2-7; a weak D match, TRBD1 (5 bases). Germline CDR1 and CDR2: MNHEY and SVGAGI. Trimming took 6 bases from V and 4 from J, leaving 7 bases between them. CDR3 length: 11 amino acids. The CDR3 nucleotides are TGTGCCAGCAGAGGGGAATACGAGCAGTACTTC. This encodes CASRGEYEQYF.

This sequence joins TRBV7-2 and TRBJ1-1; D may be TRBD1 (5 bases). The CDR3 contains 17 residues. V shed 2 bases and J shed 4 bases, with 20 bases lying between them. CDR1 is SGHTA, CDR2 FQGNSA, per germline. The CDR3 DNA is TGTGCCAGCAGCTTAATGCTAGCGGGGGGTCCCCCCACTGAAGCTTTCTTT. Protein product: CASSLMLAGGPPTEAFF.

A single count supports this clone. The chain links TRBV4-1 to TRBJ1-3, with a possible D match to TRBD1 (6 bases). With 0 bases removed from V and 6 bases from J, the gap between germline ends came to 15 bases. From germline, CDR1 is MGHRA and CDR2 YSYEKL. The CDR3 is 16 amino acids. In DNA, the CDR3 is TGCGCCAGCAGCCAAGATCCAAGGGGGGGGGAAAACACCATATATTTT. Translating it yields CASSQDPRGGENTIYF.

The V and J genes are TRBV4-2 and TRBJ2-1; 14 bases are a match to TRBD2. CDR3 length equals 18 residues. Germline V gives CDR1 LGHNA, CDR2 YNFKEQ. Germline trimming cut 0 bases from V and 9 bases from J; bases unmatched to any gene: 10. The chain's CDR3 is CASSQERPGLAGDFEQFF. DNA for the CDR3: TGTGCCAGCAGCCAAGAGAGGCCGGGACTAGCGGGGGATTTTGAGCAGTTCTTC.

V and J are TRBV27 and TRBJ1-2; D remains ambiguous. V was shortened by 5 bases and J by 2 bases, with 6 bases between the two germline ends. The CDR3 contains 12 residues. In germline, CDR1 is MNHEY, CDR2 SMNVEV (reference sequence). The CDR3 spells CASSGRNYGYTF. In nucleotides, the CDR3 is TGTGCCAGCAGTGGACGGAACTATGGCTACACCTTC.

The chain has TRBV9 and TRBJ2-7; 9 positions agree with TRBD1. Per germline, CDR1 SGDLS and CDR2 YYNGEE. V dropped 0 bases and J dropped 2; count of bases not matched to a gene: 0. CDR3 length: 14 amino acids. The CDR3 sequence: CASSVGTGAYEQYF. The CDR3 nucleotides read TGTGCCAGCAGCGTAGGGACAGGGGCCTACGAGCAGTACTTC.

The rearrangement uses TRBV2 and TRBJ2-3, with D possibly called TRBD1 or TRBD2 (6 bases each). This CDR3 comprises 13 residues. Trimming took off 8 bases at V and 3 bases at J, with 12 bases between the two ends. Germline CDR1 reads SNHLY; CDR2 reads FYNNEI. The CDR3 is CASGRGPTDTQYF. CDR3 nucleotide sequence: TGTGCCAGCGGTCGGGGGCCTACAGATACGCAGTATTTT. The variable domain in full, completed from reference TRBV2 and TRBJ2-3, reads EPEVTQTPSHQVTQMGQEVILRCVPISNHLYFYWYRQILGQKVEFLVSFYNNEISEKSEIFDDQFSVERPDGSNFTLKIRSTKLEDSAMYFCASGRGPTDTQYFGPGTRLTVL.

The rearrangement joins TRBV28 to TRBJ2-7; TRBD1 or TRBD2 may be the D gene (5 bases each). V lost 5 bases and J lost 1, with 9 bases in between. The CDR3 is 13 amino acids. Germline V CDR1 and CDR2: MDHEN, SYDVKM. The CDR3 DNA sequence: TGTGCCAGCAGTCTCGGGGCGTCCTACGAGCAGTACTTC. This codes for CASSLGASYEQYF.